The T cell receptor beta chain under discussion was sequenced for a study of graft-versus-host responses after intestinal transplantation. Points from the study as a whole: Recipient marrow harbored GvH clones, some of which surfaced first in ileum or blood.

Germline V lookup: CDR1 SNHLY, CDR2 FYNNEI. This CDR3 spans 15 amino acids. The V and J ends lost 0 bases and 2 bases respectively, with 9 bases between them. Note on this clone: Its antigen is undetermined.

TCRdb's table, derived via immunoSEQ multiplex PCR, lists solely in-frame clones and lacks some. The sample holds 29,000 or so clones; approximately 90% are singletons and the top ten take 9.5% to 13%. The chain combines TRBV2 with TRBJ2-3; D call uncertain. Material: PBMCs, obtained about 460 days after intestinal transplantation. This TCR derives from a human patient who received an intestinal transplant, so some T cells may come from the graft donor. DNA for the CDR3: TGTGCCAGCAGTGAAGCTCGAACCTTCACAGATACGCAGTATTTT. Its protein product is CASSEARTFTDTQYF. The full variable domain, in which reference TRBV2 and TRBJ2-3 provide the parts outside the CDR3, is EPEVTQTPSHQVTQMGQEVILRCVPISNHLYFYWYRQILGQKVEFLVSFYNNEISEKSEIFDDQFSVERPDGSNFTLKIRSTKLEDSAMYFCASSEARTFTDTQYFGPGTRLTVL.